Below are 8 T cell receptor beta chains sequenced from a single sample in a study of T-cell memory formation after mild COVID-19. Each CDR3 protein gets one entry after TCRdb re-called the 5' RACE reads with MiXCR. The sample holds 130,000 to 150,000 distinct CDR3 sequences, 6% to 7% seen once. What was sequenced was PBMCs or a T cell subset sorted from them (not recorded which). Receptor source: an adult woman who had mild COVID-19 (a few samples of this study predate the infection). Cell type and time point are not known.

The table lists this clonotype with a few counts. The V and J genes are TRBV29-1 and TRBJ2-1; tentatively, D is TRBD2 (7 bases). The germline V and J ends were trimmed by 8 bases and 4 bases, with 18 bases remaining between them. CDR3 length: 14 residues. The germline gives CDR1 SQVTM, CDR2 ANQGSEA. CDR3 in DNA: TGCAGCACCCTTGGGGGGGCCCCATACAATGAGCAGTTCTTC. As protein: CSTLGGAPYNEQFF.

This clonotype was detected a few times. The chain is built from TRBV30 and TRBJ1-3; D uncertain. Trimming stripped 2 bases from V and 0 bases from J, with 14 bases between. Germline-derived CDR1 and CDR2 are GTSNPN and SVGIG (reference sequence). The CDR3 extends over 16 amino acids. In DNA, the CDR3 is TGTGCCTGGAGTAAGGAAAAATTAAGCTCTGGAAACACCATATATTTT. It yields the protein CAWSKEKLSSGNTIYF.

This clonotype was counted at least ten times. V gene TRBV28 combines with J gene TRBJ2-3, with D hard to call. This CDR3 comprises 15 residues. Trimming cost V 7 bases and J 2 bases, with 16 bases left between them. From germline, CDR1 is MDHEN and CDR2 SYDVKM. CDR3 nucleotide sequence: TGTGCCAGCAATTCTCCGACGAGACTCACAGATACGCAGTATTTT. This encodes CASNSPTRLTDTQYF.

This clonotype has a handful of counts. The gene calls are TRBV18 and TRBJ1-1, with D maybe TRBD1 (5 bases). The ends were cut back, 2 bases at V and 6 bases at J, with 19 bases in the middle. Germline V gene lookup returns CDR1 KGHSH and CDR2 LQKENI. This CDR3 has 16 residues. CDR3 in amino acids: CASSPFLEGKSPEAFF. The CDR3 nucleotides are TGTGCCAGCTCACCATTTCTGGAGGGGAAAAGCCCTGAAGCTTTCTTT.

A few counts support this clonotype. This rearrangement joins TRBV7-2 to TRBJ2-7; D remains ambiguous. The V end was cut by 1 base, the J end by 2 bases, with 6 bases between. The germline gives CDR1 SGHTA, CDR2 FQGNSA. The CDR3 is made up of 13 amino acids. CDR3 in DNA: TGTGCCAGCAGCTTAGGGCGGCCCTACGAGCAGTACTTC. Its protein product is CASSLGRPYEQYF.

The V and J genes are TRBV5-1 and TRBJ2-7; D is ambiguous. This CDR3 has 12 residues. The ends were cut back, 0 bases at V and 5 bases at J, with 6 bases in the middle. Germline V gene data show CDR1 as SGHRS and CDR2 as YFSETQ. The DNA of the CDR3 is TGCGCCAGCAGCTTGGCCTTCGACGAGCAGTACTTC. This gives the protein CASSLAFDEQYF.

The chain uses TRBV30 and TRBJ2-5, with 9 bases identical to TRBD1. This CDR3 comprises 13 residues. Germline V CDR1 and CDR2: GTSNPN, SVGIG (reference sequence). Germline trimming cut 4 bases from V and 6 bases from J; bases unmatched to any gene: 6. This CDR3 is CAWITDRGQTQYF. The CDR3 nucleotides are TGTGCCTGGATTACGGACAGGGGACAGACCCAGTACTTC.

This clonotype was seen more than once but under ten times. J is TRBJ2-2 and V is TRBV24-1; TRBD1 agrees at 10 bases. CDR1 is KGHDR and CDR2 is SFDVKD in the germline V gene. The CDR3 extends over 17 amino acids. The junction had 6 bases not matched to a gene; V was cut back by 2 bases and J by 4 bases. The CDR3 coding sequence is TGTGCCACCAGTGATTCTCCCGGGACAGGGGTCACCGGGGAGCTGTTTTTT. This translates into CATSDSPGTGVTGELFF.